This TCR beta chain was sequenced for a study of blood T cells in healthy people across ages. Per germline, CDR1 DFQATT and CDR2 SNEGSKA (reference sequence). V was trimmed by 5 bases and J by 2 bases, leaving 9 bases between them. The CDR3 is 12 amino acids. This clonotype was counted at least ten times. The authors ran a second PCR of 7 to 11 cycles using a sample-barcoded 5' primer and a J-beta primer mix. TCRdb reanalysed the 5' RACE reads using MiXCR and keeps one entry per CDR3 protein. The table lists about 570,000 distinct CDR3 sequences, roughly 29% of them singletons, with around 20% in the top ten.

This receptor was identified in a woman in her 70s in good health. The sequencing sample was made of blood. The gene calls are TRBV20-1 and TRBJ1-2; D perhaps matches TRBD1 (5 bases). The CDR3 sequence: CSALTANYGYTF. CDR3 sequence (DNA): TGCAGTGCTTTGACAGCAAACTATGGCTACACCTTC.